Listed below are T cell receptor beta chains from one sample, sequenced in a study of blood T cells in healthy people across ages. Using its own MiXCR run on the 5' RACE reads, TCRdb lists one record per CDR3 protein. The table lists around 1.1 million distinct CDR3 sequences, around two fifths of them singletons. The sequenced sample consisted of blood. The source of these receptors is a man younger than 35 in good health. Each CDR3 is given with its conserved first and last residue. D genes are given only for firm matches. Some rows mark clone size as missing; the rest say once, few, many or name a class of expanded clone.

D gene: TRBD1
clone size: many
J gene: TRBJ1-2
V gene: TRBV6-5
CDR3 protein: CASSYVGQGIAVYGYTF
CDR3 DNA: TGTGCCAGCAGTTACGTGGGACAGGGTATAGCTGTTTATGGCTACACCTTC

D gene: NA
clone size: NA
J gene: TRBJ1-5
V gene: TRBV20-1
CDR3 protein: CSASRAQPQHF
CDR3 DNA: TGCAGTGCTAGTAGGGCTCAGCCCCAGCATTTT

D gene: NA
clone size: NA
J gene: TRBJ1-1
V gene: TRBV20-1
CDR3 protein: CSARGQEGPNTEAFF
CDR3 DNA: TGCAGTGCTAGAGGTCAGGAGGGACCGAACACTGAAGCTTTCTTT

D gene: TRBD1
clone size: NA
J gene: TRBJ1-5
V gene: TRBV6-1
CDR3 protein: CASSPGTDVWYSNQPQHF
CDR3 DNA: TGTGCCAGCAGCCCTGGGACAGACGTATGGTATAGCAATCAGCCCCAGCATTTT

D gene: NA
clone size: NA
J gene: TRBJ2-2
V gene: TRBV12-3/TRBV12-4
CDR3 protein: CASSSQNGGRVTGELFF
CDR3 DNA: TGTGCCAGCAGTTCACAGAATGGGGGTAGGGTCACCGGGGAGCTGTTTTTT

D gene: NA
clone size: NA
J gene: TRBJ1-4
V gene: TRBV6-5
CDR3 protein: CASSPKLGPLNEKLFF
CDR3 DNA: TGTGCCAGCAGCCCAAAACTGGGACCACTTAATGAAAAACTGTTTTTT

D gene: NA
clone size: NA
J gene: TRBJ2-7
V gene: TRBV3-1
CDR3 protein: CASSQGRRPYEQYF
CDR3 DNA: TGTGCCAGCAGCCAGGGAAGGAGGCCCTACGAGCAGTACTTC

D gene: TRBD1
clone size: few
J gene: TRBJ1-2
V gene: TRBV6-1
CDR3 protein: CASRTGGDGYTF
CDR3 DNA: TGTGCCAGCAGAACAGGGGGCGATGGCTACACCTTC

D gene: TRBD1
clone size: NA
J gene: TRBJ1-2
V gene: TRBV5-1
CDR3 protein: CASSAGGQGLSYTF
CDR3 DNA: TGCGCCAGCAGCGCTGGGGGACAGGGACTGAGCTACACCTTC

D gene: NA
clone size: NA
J gene: TRBJ2-1
V gene: TRBV5-1
CDR3 protein: CASRQQGILGNEQFF
CDR3 DNA: TGCGCCAGCAGACAACAGGGTATTCTAGGCAATGAGCAGTTCTTC

D gene: NA
clone size: NA
J gene: TRBJ1-6
V gene: TRBV7-2
CDR3 protein: CASSLSTVSPRHF
CDR3 DNA: TGTGCCAGCAGCTTATCTACAGTTTCACCCCGCCACTTT

D gene: NA
clone size: NA
J gene: TRBJ1-4
V gene: TRBV7-9
CDR3 protein: CASSFKLGGDNEKLFF
CDR3 DNA: TGTGCCAGCAGCTTCAAATTGGGGGGGGATAATGAAAAACTGTTTTTT

D gene: NA
clone size: NA
J gene: TRBJ2-3
V gene: TRBV7-2
CDR3 protein: CATKGSVADTQYF
CDR3 DNA: TGTGCCACCAAGGGTAGCGTGGCAGATACGCAGTATTTT

D gene: NA
clone size: NA
J gene: TRBJ1-5
V gene: TRBV12-3/TRBV12-4
CDR3 protein: CASSLGRGTGNQPQHF
CDR3 DNA: TGTGCCAGCAGTTTAGGGCGTGGGACCGGTAATCAGCCCCAGCATTTT

D gene: NA
clone size: NA
J gene: TRBJ2-2
V gene: TRBV10-3
CDR3 protein: CAISDGQGGPTGELFF
CDR3 DNA: TGTGCCATCAGTGACGGGCAGGGAGGCCCCACCGGGGAGCTGTTTTTT

D gene: NA
clone size: NA
J gene: TRBJ2-5
V gene: TRBV12-3/TRBV12-4
CDR3 protein: CASSLGGPETQYF
CDR3 DNA: TGTGCCAGCAGTTTAGGAGGACCAGAGACCCAGTACTTC

D gene: TRBD2
clone size: NA
J gene: TRBJ2-3
V gene: TRBV6-1
CDR3 protein: CASKGTSAHTDTQYF
CDR3 DNA: TGTGCCTCGAAAGGGACTAGCGCACACACAGATACGCAGTATTTT

D gene: NA
clone size: NA
J gene: TRBJ1-2
V gene: TRBV25-1
CDR3 protein: CASSDGPLYGYTF
CDR3 DNA: TGTGCCAGCAGTGACGGACCTCTATATGGCTACACCTTC

D gene: NA
clone size: NA
J gene: TRBJ1-1
V gene: TRBV7-2
CDR3 protein: CASSPSSPGSFF
CDR3 DNA: TGTGCCAGCAGCCCCTCGAGTCCCGGATCTTTCTTT

D gene: NA
clone size: NA
J gene: TRBJ2-2
V gene: TRBV20-1
CDR3 protein: CSPIVVVTGELFF
CDR3 DNA: TGCAGTCCCATAGTGGTCGTCACCGGGGAGCTGTTTTTT

D gene: NA
clone size: NA
J gene: TRBJ1-6
V gene: TRBV2
CDR3 protein: CASSEAWPPPHF
CDR3 DNA: TGTGCCAGCAGTGAAGCGTGGCCACCCCCCCACTTT

D gene: NA
clone size: NA
J gene: TRBJ2-1
V gene: TRBV7-9
CDR3 protein: CASSPITGFNEQFF
CDR3 DNA: TGTGCCAGCAGCCCCATAACAGGGTTCAATGAGCAGTTCTTC

D gene: NA
clone size: NA
J gene: TRBJ2-2
V gene: TRBV6-5
CDR3 protein: CASSYSSYGANTGELFF
CDR3 DNA: TGTGCCAGCAGTTACTCATCCTACGGGGCGAACACCGGGGAGCTGTTTTTT

D gene: NA
clone size: NA
J gene: TRBJ1-1
V gene: TRBV6-5
CDR3 protein: CASSYGGQGEAFF
CDR3 DNA: TGTGCCAGCAGTTACGGGGGGCAAGGTGAAGCTTTCTTT

D gene: NA
clone size: NA
J gene: TRBJ2-3
V gene: TRBV20-1
CDR3 protein: CSPILVPSDTQYF
CDR3 DNA: TGCAGCCCAATACTAGTTCCCTCTGATACGCAGTATTTT

D gene: NA
clone size: few
J gene: TRBJ2-1
V gene: TRBV19
CDR3 protein: CASRTRGEMYNEQFF
CDR3 DNA: TGTGCCAGTAGAACACGAGGGGAGATGTACAATGAGCAGTTCTTC

D gene: TRBD1
clone size: once
J gene: TRBJ2-2
V gene: TRBV12-3/TRBV12-4
CDR3 protein: CASRTGGAVGELFF
CDR3 DNA: TGTGCCAGTCGGACAGGGGGCGCAGTCGGGGAGCTGTTTTTT

D gene: TRBD1
clone size: NA
J gene: TRBJ2-3
V gene: TRBV24-1
CDR3 protein: CATSDRQGVLDTQYF
CDR3 DNA: TGTGCCACCAGTGATCGACAGGGGGTTTTAGATACGCAGTATTTT

D gene: NA
clone size: NA
J gene: TRBJ2-5
V gene: TRBV5-1
CDR3 protein: CASSLDSGKQETQYF
CDR3 DNA: TGCGCCAGCAGCTTGGATTCCGGGAAACAAGAGACCCAGTACTTC

D gene: NA
clone size: few
J gene: TRBJ2-7
V gene: TRBV7-8
CDR3 protein: CASSSKGRTGRIYEQYF
CDR3 DNA: TGTGCCAGCAGCTCCAAAGGGAGGACAGGCCGAATCTACGAGCAGTACTTC

D gene: TRBD1
clone size: NA
J gene: TRBJ2-4
V gene: TRBV29-1
CDR3 protein: CSVEGQGIEYF
CDR3 DNA: TGCAGCGTTGAGGGACAGGGGATTGAGTACTTC

D gene: NA
clone size: NA
J gene: TRBJ1-2
V gene: TRBV10-3
CDR3 protein: CAISDTRGPPRGYTF
CDR3 DNA: TGTGCCATCAGTGATACCCGGGGCCCTCCAAGGGGCTACACCTTC

D gene: NA
clone size: NA
J gene: TRBJ1-3
V gene: TRBV7-8
CDR3 protein: CASSASRVTRNTIYF
CDR3 DNA: TGTGCCAGCAGCGCAAGCCGGGTAACTCGAAACACCATATATTTT

D gene: TRBD1
clone size: few
J gene: TRBJ2-1
V gene: TRBV7-2
CDR3 protein: CASSLKGLGTANFNEQFF
CDR3 DNA: TGTGCCAGCAGCTTAAAAGGTCTCGGGACAGCGAATTTCAATGAGCAGTTCTTC

D gene: NA
clone size: NA
J gene: TRBJ1-5
V gene: TRBV9
CDR3 protein: CASSSGVGNQPQHF
CDR3 DNA: TGTGCCAGCAGCTCGGGGGTGGGGAATCAGCCCCAGCATTTT

D gene: NA
clone size: NA
J gene: TRBJ2-5
V gene: TRBV7-2
CDR3 protein: CASSFTTGEAFLSQETQYF
CDR3 DNA: TGTGCCAGCAGCTTCACTACAGGGGAGGCGTTTCTGTCACAAGAGACCCAGTACTTC

D gene: TRBD1
clone size: many
J gene: TRBJ1-5
V gene: TRBV7-2
CDR3 protein: CASSFRGGYQPQHF
CDR3 DNA: TGTGCCAGCAGCTTCAGGGGGGGTTACCAGCCCCAGCATTTT

D gene: NA
clone size: NA
J gene: TRBJ1-2
V gene: TRBV6-5
CDR3 protein: CASSYSPLANYGYTF
CDR3 DNA: TGTGCCAGCAGTTACTCGCCATTAGCTAACTATGGCTACACCTTC

D gene: NA
clone size: few
J gene: TRBJ1-4
V gene: TRBV28
CDR3 protein: CASSLREANEKLFF
CDR3 DNA: TGTGCCAGCAGTTTGCGGGAGGCTAATGAAAAACTGTTTTTT

D gene: NA
clone size: NA
J gene: TRBJ2-1
V gene: TRBV4-1
CDR3 protein: CASSQVQGLYNEQFF
CDR3 DNA: TGCGCCAGCAGCCAAGTCCAGGGCCTTTACAATGAGCAGTTCTTC

D gene: NA
clone size: NA
J gene: TRBJ2-5
V gene: TRBV19
CDR3 protein: CATTGPQETQYF
CDR3 DNA: TGTGCCACCACCGGGCCCCAAGAGACCCAGTACTTC

D gene: NA
clone size: NA
J gene: TRBJ1-1
V gene: TRBV10-3
CDR3 protein: CAISGRGADTEAFF
CDR3 DNA: TGTGCCATCAGTGGGCGGGGGGCAGACACTGAAGCTTTCTTT

D gene: TRBD2
clone size: NA
J gene: TRBJ2-1
V gene: TRBV27
CDR3 protein: CASSTSGGLNEQFF
CDR3 DNA: TGTGCCAGCAGTACAAGCGGGGGGCTCAATGAGCAGTTCTTC

D gene: TRBD1
clone size: NA
J gene: TRBJ2-2
V gene: TRBV4-1
CDR3 protein: CASSLIEGRQGPNTGELFF
CDR3 DNA: TGCGCCAGCAGCCTAATAGAGGGGAGACAGGGCCCGAACACCGGGGAGCTGTTTTTT

D gene: TRBD1
clone size: many
J gene: TRBJ1-5
V gene: TRBV7-2
CDR3 protein: CASSLGQGEQPQHF
CDR3 DNA: TGTGCCAGCAGCTTAGGGCAGGGGGAGCAGCCCCAGCATTTT

D gene: NA
clone size: NA
J gene: TRBJ2-7
V gene: TRBV12-3/TRBV12-4
CDR3 protein: CASSLGRQGEQYF
CDR3 DNA: TGTGCCAGCAGTTTAGGCCGGCAAGGCGAGCAGTACTTC

D gene: NA
clone size: NA
J gene: TRBJ2-1
V gene: TRBV3-1
CDR3 protein: CASSQGSMGSSYNEQFF
CDR3 DNA: TGTGCCAGCAGCCAAGGCTCGATGGGGAGCTCCTACAATGAGCAGTTCTTC

D gene: NA
clone size: many
J gene: TRBJ2-5
V gene: TRBV11-2
CDR3 protein: CASSLSTNPGQETQYF
CDR3 DNA: TGTGCCAGCAGCTTATCTACTAACCCGGGGCAAGAGACCCAGTACTTC

D gene: NA
clone size: NA
J gene: TRBJ2-3
V gene: TRBV5-5
CDR3 protein: CASSFGPTSTDTQYF
CDR3 DNA: TGTGCCAGCAGCTTTGGGCCTACTAGCACAGATACGCAGTATTTT

D gene: NA
clone size: NA
J gene: TRBJ2-1
V gene: TRBV30
CDR3 protein: CAWTIGSLAYKEQFF
CDR3 DNA: TGTGCCTGGACCATCGGTAGCCTAGCCTACAAGGAGCAGTTCTTC

D gene: NA
clone size: NA
J gene: TRBJ2-2
V gene: TRBV6-5
CDR3 protein: CASSALWGPNTGELFF
CDR3 DNA: TGTGCCAGCAGTGCCCTTTGGGGGCCGAACACCGGGGAGCTGTTTTTT

D gene: NA
clone size: NA
J gene: TRBJ2-3
V gene: TRBV7-9
CDR3 protein: CADGGRAVDTQYF
CDR3 DNA: TGTGCCGACGGGGGCAGGGCGGTAGATACGCAGTATTTT

D gene: NA
clone size: few
J gene: TRBJ1-2
V gene: TRBV6-6
CDR3 protein: CASSLRGYKYGYTF
CDR3 DNA: TGTGCCAGCAGTTTGAGGGGATATAAGTATGGCTACACCTTC

D gene: TRBD1
clone size: NA
J gene: TRBJ2-4
V gene: TRBV20-1
CDR3 protein: CSAQRAGTGGPLAKNIQYF
CDR3 DNA: TGCAGTGCTCAAAGAGCCGGGACAGGGGGACCCCTAGCCAAAAACATTCAGTACTTC

D gene: TRBD1
clone size: NA
J gene: TRBJ1-1
V gene: TRBV27
CDR3 protein: CASSLRGYRGVNTEAFF
CDR3 DNA: TGTGCCAGCAGTTTAAGAGGGTACAGGGGGGTGAACACTGAAGCTTTCTTT

D gene: TRBD1
clone size: few
J gene: TRBJ2-1
V gene: TRBV7-3
CDR3 protein: CASSQTRDSAYNEQFF
CDR3 DNA: TGTGCCAGCAGCCAGACCCGGGACAGTGCCTACAATGAGCAGTTCTTC

D gene: TRBD1
clone size: NA
J gene: TRBJ1-4
V gene: TRBV2
CDR3 protein: CASSDLGQGAGVGEKLFF
CDR3 DNA: TGTGCCAGCAGTGATTTGGGACAGGGGGCTGGGGTAGGAGAAAAACTGTTTTTT